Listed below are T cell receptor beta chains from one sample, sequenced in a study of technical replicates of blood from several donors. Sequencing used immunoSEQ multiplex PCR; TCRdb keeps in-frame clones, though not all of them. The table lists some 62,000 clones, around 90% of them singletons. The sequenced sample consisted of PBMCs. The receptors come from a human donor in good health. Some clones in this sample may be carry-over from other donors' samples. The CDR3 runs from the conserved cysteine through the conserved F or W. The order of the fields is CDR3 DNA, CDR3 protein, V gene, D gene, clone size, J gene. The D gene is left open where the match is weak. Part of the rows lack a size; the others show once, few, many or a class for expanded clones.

TGTGCCAGCAGCCAAGGGTTCGGGGTCCGGTATGGCTACACCTTC CASSQGFGVRYGYTF TRBV14 NA few TRBJ1-2
TGTGCCAGCAGCAAATCGGAAGGCGGGAGTAGATACGAGCAGTACTTC CASSKSEGGSRYEQYF TRBV21-1 NA NA TRBJ2-7
TGCAGCGTTGAGCCCTTAACAGGGGGCGGAGGCTACACCTTC CSVEPLTGGGGYTF TRBV29-1 TRBD1 NA TRBJ1-2
TGTGCCAGCAGCCCTCCCGGGTACGAGCAGTACTTC CASSPPGYEQYF TRBV7-2 NA few TRBJ2-7
TGTGCCAGCAGTTCCGCGGACAGGTCGAGGTCAGCTTTCTTT CASSSADRSRSAFF TRBV27 TRBD1 NA TRBJ1-1
TGTGCCAGCTCGCAGGGCGTGAGCAATCAGCCCCAGCATTTT CASSQGVSNQPQHF TRBV18 NA NA TRBJ1-5
TGTGCCAGCAGCCGTAACCTCGAGCGGGGGTACACAGATACGCAGTATTTT CASSRNLERGYTDTQYF TRBV7-2 TRBD2 NA TRBJ2-3
TGTGCCAGCAGCCCCACCCGGACAGGGACACAAGAGACCCAGTACTTC CASSPTRTGTQETQYF TRBV7-8 TRBD1 NA TRBJ2-5
TGTGCCAGCAGTTTAAGACAGGGAGGTTGGCGCACTGAAGCTTTCTTT CASSLRQGGWRTEAFF TRBV6-5 TRBD1 NA TRBJ1-1
TGTGCCAGCAGCCCCGGGGGGGGCGCAGAGTATGGCTACACCTTC CASSPGGGAEYGYTF TRBV7-9 NA NA TRBJ1-2
TGTGCCGGTCAGCGGGACTCCTACGAGCAGTACTTC CAGQRDSYEQYF TRBV30 TRBD2 NA TRBJ2-7
TGTGCCAGCAGTGCACAAGAGACCCAGTACTTC CASSAQETQYF TRBV2 NA NA TRBJ2-5
TGTGCCAGCAGATATACTAGCTCCTATAATTCACCCCTCCACTTT CASRYTSSYNSPLHF TRBV2 NA NA TRBJ1-6
TGTGCCAGCAGTGATTTACGCGGGCGGGAGACCCAGTACTTC CASSDLRGRETQYF TRBV2 NA NA TRBJ2-5
TGTGCCAGCAGTGATCCTAGGGGGCCTACTGGAAACACCATATATTTT CASSDPRGPTGNTIYF TRBV6-1 TRBD1 NA TRBJ1-3
TGCGCCAGCAGCTTGGGCGACACCTCCTATAATTCACCCCTCCACTTT CASSLGDTSYNSPLHF TRBV5-1 NA NA TRBJ1-6
TGTGCCAGCAGCTTAGGCGGGAGTCTCGAGACCCAGTACTTC CASSLGGSLETQYF TRBV13 NA NA TRBJ2-5
TGTGCCAGCAGCTTGGCCGTGGCTAGCGGGGGAGTCGGGAGGTGGACCCAGTACTTC CASSLAVASGGVGRWTQYF TRBV5-6 TRBD2 NA TRBJ2-5
TGTGCCATCAGACAAGCGGAAGCTTACGAGCAGTACTTC CAIRQAEAYEQYF TRBV10-3 NA NA TRBJ2-7
TGCGCCAGCAGCTTGGAGAATAGCGGGGATACGCAGTATTTT CASSLENSGDTQYF TRBV5-1 TRBD2 once TRBJ2-3
TGCGCCAGCAGCGTAGGGAGCGGCTCCTCCTACGAGCAGTACTTC CASSVGSGSSYEQYF TRBV4-1 NA NA TRBJ2-7
TGTGCCTTTGCCCCGCCGGGGAACATTCAGTACTTC CAFAPPGNIQYF TRBV30 NA NA TRBJ2-4
TGTGCCAGCAGTTCTCCGGGACAGGGGACCTACGAGCAGTACTTC CASSSPGQGTYEQYF TRBV6-5 TRBD1 NA TRBJ2-7